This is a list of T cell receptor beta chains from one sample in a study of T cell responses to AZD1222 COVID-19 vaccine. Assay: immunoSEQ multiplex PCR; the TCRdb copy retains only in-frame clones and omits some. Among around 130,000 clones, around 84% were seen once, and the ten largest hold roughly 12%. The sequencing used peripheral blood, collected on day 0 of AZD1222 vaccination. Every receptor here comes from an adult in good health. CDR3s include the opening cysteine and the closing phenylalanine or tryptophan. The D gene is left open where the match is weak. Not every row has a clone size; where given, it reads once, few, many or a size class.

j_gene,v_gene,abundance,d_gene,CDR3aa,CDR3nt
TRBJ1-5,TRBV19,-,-,CASSAVWGAPRPQHF,TGTGCCAGTAGTGCCGTATGGGGCGCTCCTCGGCCCCAGCATTTT
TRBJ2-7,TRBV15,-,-,CATSRDRSAYEQYF,TGTGCCACCAGCAGAGATCGGTCGGCCTACGAGCAGTACTTC
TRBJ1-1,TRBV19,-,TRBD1,CASSQHGTGVNTEAFF,TGTGCCAGTAGTCAGCACGGGACAGGGGTCAACACTGAAGCTTTCTTT
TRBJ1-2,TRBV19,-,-,CASRAGGHYYGYTF,TGTGCCAGTAGGGCGGGGGGCCATTACTATGGCTACACCTTC
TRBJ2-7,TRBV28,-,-,CASSFVPGEQYF,TGTGCCAGCAGTTTTGTCCCCGGCGAGCAGTACTTC
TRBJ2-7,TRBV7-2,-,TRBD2,CASSPIAGGPIEQYF,TGTGCCAGCAGCCCTATAGCGGGAGGGCCTATCGAGCAGTACTTC
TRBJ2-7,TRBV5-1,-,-,CASSLVPEKDEQYF,TGCGCCAGCAGCTTGGTCCCGGAGAAGGACGAGCAGTACTTC
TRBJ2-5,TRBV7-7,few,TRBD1,CASSSGTGGQETQYF,TGTGCCAGCAGCTCCGGGACAGGGGGCCAAGAGACCCAGTACTTC
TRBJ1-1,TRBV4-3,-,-,CASSHQRRMNTEAFF,TGCGCCAGCAGCCATCAACGACGGATGAACACTGAAGCTTTCTTT
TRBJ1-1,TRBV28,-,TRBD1,CASRPGQGTEAFF,TGTGCCAGCAGACCGGGACAGGGTACTGAAGCTTTCTTT
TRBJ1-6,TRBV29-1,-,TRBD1,CSVLTGPNSPLHF,TGCAGCGTCCTGACAGGGCCAAATTCACCCCTCCACTTT
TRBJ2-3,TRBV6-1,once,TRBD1,CASSEGQTDTQYF,TGTGCCAGCAGTGAGGGACAGACAGATACGCAGTATTTT
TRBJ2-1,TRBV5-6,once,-,CASSLEGRTYNEQFF,TGTGCCAGCAGCTTGGAAGGGAGGACCTACAATGAGCAGTTCTTC
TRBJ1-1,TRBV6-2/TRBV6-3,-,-,CASSPHPRGNTEAFF,TGTGCCAGCAGTCCCCATCCGAGGGGGAACACTGAAGCTTTCTTT
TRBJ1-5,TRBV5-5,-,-,CASSLRGTYSNQPQHF,TGTGCCAGCAGCTTGCGGGGCACCTATAGCAATCAGCCCCAGCATTTT
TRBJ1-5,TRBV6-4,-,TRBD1,CASSDRPGGNQPQHF,TGTGCCAGCAGTGACCGGCCAGGGGGTAATCAGCCCCAGCATTTT
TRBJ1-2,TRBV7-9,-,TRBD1,CASSLSDREVPYGYTF,TGTGCCAGCAGCCTTTCGGACAGGGAGGTCCCCTATGGCTACACCTTC
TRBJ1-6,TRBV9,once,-,CASSPSLGRISYNSPLHF,TGTGCCAGCAGCCCCTCTCTTGGCAGAATCTCCTATAATTCACCCCTCCACTTT
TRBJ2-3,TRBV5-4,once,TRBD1,CASSWKTGSFSDTQYF,TGTGCCAGCAGCTGGAAGACAGGGAGTTTTTCAGATACGCAGTATTTT
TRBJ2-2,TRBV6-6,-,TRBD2,CASMTSVAGGTGELFF,TGTGCCAGCATGACATCCGTAGCGGGGGGCACCGGGGAGCTGTTTTTT
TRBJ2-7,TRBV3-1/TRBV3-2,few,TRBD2,CASSLIAGAREQYF,TGTGCCAGCAGCCTGATAGCGGGAGCGCGGGAGCAGTACTTC
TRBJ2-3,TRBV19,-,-,CASTWSGVGTDTQYF,TGTGCCAGTACCTGGTCGGGGGTTGGTACAGATACGCAGTATTTT
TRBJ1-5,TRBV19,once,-,CASSIDLARRNQPQHF,TGTGCCAGTAGTATAGATCTAGCCAGGCGAAATCAGCCCCAGCATTTT
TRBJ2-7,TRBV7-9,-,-,CASSLVNRVDEQYF,TGTGCCAGCAGCTTAGTCAACAGGGTAGACGAGCAGTACTTC
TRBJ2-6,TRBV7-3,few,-,CASSTAGSGANVLTF,TGTGCCAGCAGCACTGCAGGCTCTGGGGCCAACGTCCTGACTTTC
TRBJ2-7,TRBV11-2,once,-,CASSLGWQAKYEQYF,TGTGCCAGCAGCTTAGGTTGGCAGGCGAAATACGAGCAGTACTTC
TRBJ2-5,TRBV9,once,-,CASSVAGGRLETQYF,TGTGCCAGCAGCGTAGCTGGAGGGCGTCTGGAGACCCAGTACTTC
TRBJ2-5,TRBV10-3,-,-,CAISDTAKRGETQYF,TGTGCCATCAGTGATACAGCTAAAAGGGGAGAGACCCAGTACTTC
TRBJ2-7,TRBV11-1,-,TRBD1,CASSARDRGYDEQYF,TGTGCCAGCAGCGCCCGGGACAGGGGGTACGACGAGCAGTACTTC
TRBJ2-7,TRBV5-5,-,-,CASSLIAREKQYF,TGTGCCAGCAGCTTGATCGCCAGGGAGAAGCAGTACTTC
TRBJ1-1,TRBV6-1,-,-,CASSEALRGEAFF,TGTGCCAGCAGTGAAGCTTTACGCGGTGAAGCTTTCTTT
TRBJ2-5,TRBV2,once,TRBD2,CASKAWVAGLETQYF,TGTGCCAGCAAGGCCTGGGTAGCGGGATTGGAGACCCAGTACTTC
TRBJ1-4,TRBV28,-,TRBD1,CASSTPAGTGTATNEKLFF,TGTGCCAGCAGTACCCCCGCCGGGACAGGCACTGCAACTAATGAAAAACTGTTTTTT
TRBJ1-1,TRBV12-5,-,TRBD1,CASGRDRGQGNTEAFF,TGTGCTAGTGGTAGGGACAGGGGGCAGGGGAACACTGAAGCTTTCTTT
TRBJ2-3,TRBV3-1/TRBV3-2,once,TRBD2,CASSQVASGRAIDTQYF,TGTGCCAGCAGCCAAGTCGCTAGCGGGAGGGCCATAGATACGCAGTATTTT
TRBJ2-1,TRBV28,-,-,CASKSYGDNEQFF,TGTGCCAGCAAGTCGTACGGAGACAATGAGCAGTTCTTC